This T cell receptor (beta chain) is drawn from a study of cytomegalovirus exposure and HLA in healthy donors. Measured with immunoSEQ multiplex PCR; TCRdb has only the in-frame clones, and not every one. The table lists 150,000 to 200,000 clones, 85% of them singletons. The V end lost 2 bases, the J end lost 3 bases, and 16 bases lay between the germline ends. CDR1 LNHDA and CDR2 SQIVND come from the germline V gene (reference sequence). The CDR3 is made up of 16 amino acids. The chain joins TRBV19 to TRBJ2-5; possible D gene TRBD1, 5 bases. The sample consisted of PBMCs. This receptor was obtained from a man under 40 in good health and CMV-seropositive. The CDR3 region has the DNA TGTGCCAGTAGTATAACCCAACAGGTCGTAAAAGAGACCCAGTACTTC. This codes for CASSITQQVVKETQYF.